The count of the clone carrying this T cell receptor (beta chain) is one. This CDR3 is built from 13 residues. From germline, CDR1 is SGHNT and CDR2 YYREEE (reference sequence). V lost 8 bases to trimming and J lost 2 bases, with 8 bases between them. Time point of the sample: pretreatment peripheral blood. Using immunoSEQ multiplex PCR, the repertoire was profiled, and TCRdb retains in-frame clones only, with some absent. Among some 43,000 clones listed, 65% to 85% were seen once. This sample was included in a study of PD-L1 blockade in urothelial cancer. On the study more broadly: Atezolizumab 1,200 mg was given intravenously every 3 weeks, starting 2014. Analyzed time points were 3 weeks (second dose) and 6 weeks after therapy began. Median blood clonality was around 0.086, with 75,000 to 90,000 unique TCRs.

The sequence derives from a man aged 55 to 70 with urothelial cancer. V and J are TRBV5-4 and TRBJ2-6; a possible D gene is TRBD1 (5 bases). The sequencing here drew on PBMCs, taken around atezolizumab (anti-PD-L1) treatment. In DNA, the CDR3 is TGTGCCAGTATCAGGGCTGGGGCCAACGTCCTGACTTTC. This encodes CASIRAGANVLTF.